Below are 7 T cell receptor beta chains sequenced from a single sample in a study of T cell changes during pregnancy in multiple sclerosis. Produced via immunoSEQ multiplex PCR; TCRdb's table is partial and in-frame only. The table records just under 65,000 clones, 90% of them present only once. This sample comprised peripheral blood, obtained in the second trimester of pregnancy. These receptors all stem from a female donor in good health, enrolled as a control in a pregnancy study.

The chain employs TRBV7-2 and TRBJ2-3, with 10 bases aligning to TRBD2. CDR3 length: 13 amino acids. Germline assignment: CDR1 SGHTA and CDR2 FQGNSA. Trimming removed 8 bases from V and 5 bases from J; junction bases left unmatched: 4. The CDR3 sequence: CASGLAGVDTQYF. In DNA form, the CDR3 reads TGTGCCAGCGGGCTAGCGGGAGTAGATACGCAGTATTTT.

This chain links TRBV5-6 with TRBJ2-2; tentative D call: TRBD1 (5 bases). Germline lookup yields CDR1 SGHDT and CDR2 YYEEEE. The CDR3 is made up of 14 amino acids. V lost 4 bases, J lost 7 bases, and 14 bases lay in between. For the CDR3, the DNA is TGTGCCAGCAGCGGAACGACAGTTGACGGGGAGCTGTTTTTT. Amino acid sequence: CASSGTTVDGELFF.

This clone was counted once. The rearrangement joins TRBV7-9 to TRBJ2-6, with 7 positions matching TRBD1. CDR3 length: 18 amino acids. Germline V gene sequence: CDR1 SEHNR, CDR2 FQNEAQ (reference sequence). V gave up 4 bases and J gave up 2 bases; unmatched junction bases: 11. CDR3 sequence (DNA): TGTGCCAGCAGCTCCGGGACAGCGACCCGGACTGGGGCCAACGTCCTGACTTTC. Residues: CASSSGTATRTGANVLTF. The variable domain in full, with the rest retrieved from reference TRBV7-9 and TRBJ2-6, is DTGVSQNPRHKITKRGQNVTFRCDPISEHNRLYWYRQTLGQGPEFLTYFQNEAQLEKSRLLSDRFSAERPKGSFSTLEIQRTEQGDSAMYLCASSSGTATRTGANVLTFGAGSRLTVL.

The chain combines TRBV5-1 with TRBJ2-3; 8 bases are a match to TRBD1. CDR1 is SGHRS, CDR2 YFSETQ, per germline. This CDR3 spans 15 amino acids. The V and J ends lost 3 bases and 6 bases, in that order; junction bases with no gene match: 9. The CDR3 reads CASSYRRGQVDTQYF. The CDR3, as DNA: TGCGCCAGCAGCTATCGGCGGGGACAGGTTGATACGCAGTATTTT.

DNA of the CDR3: TGCGCCAGCAGCCAACACATCGTTGAGGGGAGGAACTATGGCTACACCTTC. This sequence encodes CASSQHIVEGRNYGYTF. The gene calls are TRBV4-1 and TRBJ1-2; tentative D call: TRBD1 (5 bases). CDR3 length: 17 residues. Trimming removed 2 bases at V and 2 bases at J, with 18 bases between. The V gene's germline CDR1 is MGHRA and CDR2 YSYEKL.

This chain connects TRBV28 to TRBJ2-7, with a tentative D call TRBD1 (6 bases). CDR1 is MDHEN and CDR2 is SYDVKM in the germline V gene. There are 14 residues in the CDR3. V was clipped by 7 bases and J by 5 bases, with 18 bases between them. Written as DNA, the CDR3 is TGTGCCAGCAATACAGGGTCGAGGTTGCACGAGCAGTACTTC. It translates to CASNTGSRLHEQYF.

V and J are TRBV19 and TRBJ2-7; 9 bases are a match to TRBD2. CDR3 length: 17 residues. V lost 4 bases, J lost 4 bases, and 14 bases stayed unmatched. Germline V gives CDR1 LNHDA, CDR2 SQIVND (reference sequence). CDR3 loop: CASSTTLRLADAYEQYF. The CDR3 DNA sequence: TGTGCCAGTAGTACCACTCTTAGACTAGCGGATGCTTACGAGCAGTACTTC.